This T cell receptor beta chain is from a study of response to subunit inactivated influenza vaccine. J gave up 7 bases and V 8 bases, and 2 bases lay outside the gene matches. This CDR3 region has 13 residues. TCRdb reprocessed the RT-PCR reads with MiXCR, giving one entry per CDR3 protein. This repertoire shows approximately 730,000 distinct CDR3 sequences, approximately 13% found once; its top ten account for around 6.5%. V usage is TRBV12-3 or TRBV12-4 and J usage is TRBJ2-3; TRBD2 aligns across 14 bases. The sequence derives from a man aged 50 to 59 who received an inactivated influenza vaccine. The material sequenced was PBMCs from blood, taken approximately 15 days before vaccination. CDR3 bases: TGTGCCAGCGGGACTAGCGGGGGTAATACGCAGTATTTT. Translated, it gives CASGTSGGNTQYF.